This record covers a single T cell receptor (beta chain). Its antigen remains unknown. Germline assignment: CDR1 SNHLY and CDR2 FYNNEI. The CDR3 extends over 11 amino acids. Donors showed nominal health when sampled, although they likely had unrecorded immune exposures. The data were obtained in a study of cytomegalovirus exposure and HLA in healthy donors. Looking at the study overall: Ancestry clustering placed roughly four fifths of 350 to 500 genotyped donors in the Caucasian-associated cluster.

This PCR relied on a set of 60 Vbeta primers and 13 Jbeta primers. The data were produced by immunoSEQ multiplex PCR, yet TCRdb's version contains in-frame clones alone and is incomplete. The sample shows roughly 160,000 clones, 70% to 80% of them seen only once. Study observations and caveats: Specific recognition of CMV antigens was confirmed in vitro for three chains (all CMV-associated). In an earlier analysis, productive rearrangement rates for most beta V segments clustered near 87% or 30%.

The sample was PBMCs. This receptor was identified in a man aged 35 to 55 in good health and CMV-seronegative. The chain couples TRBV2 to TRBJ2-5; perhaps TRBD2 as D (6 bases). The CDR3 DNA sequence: TGTGGGAGGGGAAACCAAGAGACCCAGTACTTC. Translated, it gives CGRGNQETQYF.